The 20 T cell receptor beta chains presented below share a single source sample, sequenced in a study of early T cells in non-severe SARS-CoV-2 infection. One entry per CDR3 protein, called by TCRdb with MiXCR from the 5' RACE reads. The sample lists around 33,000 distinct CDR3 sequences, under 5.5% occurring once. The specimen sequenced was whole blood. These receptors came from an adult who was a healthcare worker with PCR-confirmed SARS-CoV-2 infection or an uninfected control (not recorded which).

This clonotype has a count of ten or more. CDR3 region: CASSDTQNSGANVLTF. CDR3 DNA sequence: TGTGCCAGCAGCGACACACAGAACTCTGGGGCCAACGTCCTGACTTTC. The rearrangement uses TRBV7-9 and TRBJ2-6; D remains ambiguous. The CDR3 consists of 16 residues. V lost 5 bases to trimming and J lost 0 bases, with 11 bases between them. The germline V gene encodes CDR1 SEHNR and CDR2 FQNEAQ (reference sequence).

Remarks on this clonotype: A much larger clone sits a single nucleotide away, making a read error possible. In DNA form, the CDR3 reads TGTACCAGCAGCGCCTCATCGAAACGGGAGACCCAGTACTTC. Translation: CTSSASSKRETQYF. The genes are TRBV7-9 and TRBJ2-5; D is ambiguous. Germline CDR1 reads SEHNR; CDR2 reads FQNEAQ (reference sequence). CDR3 size: 14 residues.

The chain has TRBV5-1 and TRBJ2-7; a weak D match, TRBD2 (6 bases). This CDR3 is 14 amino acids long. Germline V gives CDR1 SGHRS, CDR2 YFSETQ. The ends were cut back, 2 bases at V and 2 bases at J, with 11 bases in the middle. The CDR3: CASSFGGGTYEQYF. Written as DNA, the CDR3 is TGCGCCAGCAGCTTTGGGGGAGGAACCTACGAGCAGTACTTC.

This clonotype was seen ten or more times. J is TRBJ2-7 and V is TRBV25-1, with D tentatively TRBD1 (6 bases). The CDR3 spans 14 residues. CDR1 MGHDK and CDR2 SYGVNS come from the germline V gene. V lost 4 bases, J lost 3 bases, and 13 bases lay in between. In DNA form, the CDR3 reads TGTGCCAGCAGTGGGAGACAGGAAATCTACGAGCAGTACTTC. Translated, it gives CASSGRQEIYEQYF.

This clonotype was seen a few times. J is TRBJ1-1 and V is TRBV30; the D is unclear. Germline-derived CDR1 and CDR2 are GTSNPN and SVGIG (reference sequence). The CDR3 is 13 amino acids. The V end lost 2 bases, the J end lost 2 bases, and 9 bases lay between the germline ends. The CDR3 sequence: CAWSRSGNTEAFF. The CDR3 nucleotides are TGTGCCTGGAGTAGGTCAGGAAACACTGAAGCTTTCTTT.

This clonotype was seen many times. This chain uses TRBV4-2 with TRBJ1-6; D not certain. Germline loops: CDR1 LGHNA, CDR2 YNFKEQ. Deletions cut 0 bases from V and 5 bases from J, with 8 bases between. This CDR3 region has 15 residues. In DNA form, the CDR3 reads TGTGCCAGCAGCCAAGAAATCAGCCATAATTCACCCCTCCACTTT. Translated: CASSQEISHNSPLHF.

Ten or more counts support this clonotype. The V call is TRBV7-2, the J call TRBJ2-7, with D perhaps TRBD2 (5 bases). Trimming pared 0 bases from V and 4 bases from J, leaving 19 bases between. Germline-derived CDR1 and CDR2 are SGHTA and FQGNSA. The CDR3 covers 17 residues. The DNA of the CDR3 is TGTGCCAGCAGCTTAGCGGTACGGACTCAGGCCCCTTACGAGCAGTACTTC. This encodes CASSLAVRTQAPYEQYF.

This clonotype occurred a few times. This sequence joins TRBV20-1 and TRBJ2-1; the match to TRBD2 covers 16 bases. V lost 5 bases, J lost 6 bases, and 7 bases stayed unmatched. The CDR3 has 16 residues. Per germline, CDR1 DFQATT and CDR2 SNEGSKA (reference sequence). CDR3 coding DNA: TGCAGTGCTTACACCGGGACTAGCGGGGGGGGCAATGAGCAGTTCTTC. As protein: CSAYTGTSGGGNEQFF.

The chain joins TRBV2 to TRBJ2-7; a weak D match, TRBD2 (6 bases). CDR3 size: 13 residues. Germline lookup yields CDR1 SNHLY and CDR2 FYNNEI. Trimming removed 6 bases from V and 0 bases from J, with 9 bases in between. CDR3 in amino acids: CASRGTLSYEQYF. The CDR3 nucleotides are TGTGCCAGCAGAGGGACTCTCTCCTACGAGCAGTACTTC.

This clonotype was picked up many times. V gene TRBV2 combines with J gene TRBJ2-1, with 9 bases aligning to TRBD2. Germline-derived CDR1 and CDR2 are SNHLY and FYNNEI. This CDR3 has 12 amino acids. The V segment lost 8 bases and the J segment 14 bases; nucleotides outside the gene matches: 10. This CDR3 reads CASGRGTSPKFF. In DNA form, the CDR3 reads TGTGCCAGCGGACGGGGGACTAGCCCCAAGTTCTTC.

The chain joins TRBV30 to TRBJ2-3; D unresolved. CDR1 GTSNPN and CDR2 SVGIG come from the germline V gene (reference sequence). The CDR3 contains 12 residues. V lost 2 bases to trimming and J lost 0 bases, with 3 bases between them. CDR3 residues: CAWSSSTDTQYF. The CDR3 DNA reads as TGTGCCTGGAGTTCTAGCACAGATACGCAGTATTTT.

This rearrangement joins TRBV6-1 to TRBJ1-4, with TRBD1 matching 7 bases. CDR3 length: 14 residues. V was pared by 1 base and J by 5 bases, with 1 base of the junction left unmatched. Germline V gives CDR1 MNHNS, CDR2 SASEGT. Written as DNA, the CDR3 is TGTGCCAGCAGTGAAGAGACAGGGAATGAAAAACTGTTTTTT. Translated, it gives CASSEETGNEKLFF.

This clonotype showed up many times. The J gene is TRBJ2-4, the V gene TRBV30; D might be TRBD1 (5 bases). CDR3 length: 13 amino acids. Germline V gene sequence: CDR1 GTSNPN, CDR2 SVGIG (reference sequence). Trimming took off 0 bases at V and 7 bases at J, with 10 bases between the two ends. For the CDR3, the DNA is TGTGCCTGGAGTGTAGGGGTGGGGAACATTCAGTACTTC. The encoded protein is CAWSVGVGNIQYF.

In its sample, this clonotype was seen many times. CDR3 nucleotide sequence: TGTGCCAGCAGCTTTGGGGCCACTGGAAACACCATATATTTT. Translation: CASSFGATGNTIYF. This chain links TRBV7-9 with TRBJ1-3; the D gene is possibly TRBD1 (5 bases). CDR1 and CDR2 (germline): SEHNR, FQNEAQ (reference sequence). This CDR3 spans 14 amino acids. V lost 3 bases and J 2 bases, leaving 8 bases between the germline ends.

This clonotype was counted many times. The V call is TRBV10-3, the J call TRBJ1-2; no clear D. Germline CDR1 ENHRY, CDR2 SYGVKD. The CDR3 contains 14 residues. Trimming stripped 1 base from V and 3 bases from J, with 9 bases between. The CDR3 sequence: CAISEFVADYGYTF. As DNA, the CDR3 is TGTGCCATCAGTGAGTTCGTGGCCGACTATGGCTACACCTTC.

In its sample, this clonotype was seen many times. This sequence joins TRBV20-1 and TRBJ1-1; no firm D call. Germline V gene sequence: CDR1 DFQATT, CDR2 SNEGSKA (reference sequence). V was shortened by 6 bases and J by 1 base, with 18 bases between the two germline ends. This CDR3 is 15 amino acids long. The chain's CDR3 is CSAPPPGRRNTEAFF. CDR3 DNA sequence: TGCAGTGCCCCACCCCCAGGCAGACGGAACACTGAAGCTTTCTTT.

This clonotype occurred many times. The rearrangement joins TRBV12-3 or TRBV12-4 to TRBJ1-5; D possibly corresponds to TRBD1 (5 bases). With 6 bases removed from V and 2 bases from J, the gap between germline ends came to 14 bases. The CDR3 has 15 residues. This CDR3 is CASSLRGGGNQPQHF. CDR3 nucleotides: TGTGCCAGCAGCCTTAGGGGAGGAGGCAATCAGCCCCAGCATTTT.

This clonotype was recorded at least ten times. The CDR3 nucleotides read TGTGCCAGCAGCCCAGCGGGACAGGGAACCTACGAGCAGTACTTC. Translated, it gives CASSPAGQGTYEQYF. The V and J genes are TRBV5-5 and TRBJ2-7, with 9 bases lining up with TRBD1. The CDR3 is 15 amino acids. The V segment lost 4 bases and the J segment 2 bases; nucleotides outside the gene matches: 7. Germline values: CDR1 SGHKS, CDR2 YYEKEE (reference sequence).

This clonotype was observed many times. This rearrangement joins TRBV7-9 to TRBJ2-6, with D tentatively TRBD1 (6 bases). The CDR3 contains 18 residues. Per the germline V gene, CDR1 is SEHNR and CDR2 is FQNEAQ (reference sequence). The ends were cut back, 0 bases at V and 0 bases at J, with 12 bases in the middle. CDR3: CASSLAADRYSGANVLTF. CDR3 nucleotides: TGTGCCAGCAGCTTAGCCGCGGACAGATACTCTGGGGCCAACGTCCTGACTTTC.

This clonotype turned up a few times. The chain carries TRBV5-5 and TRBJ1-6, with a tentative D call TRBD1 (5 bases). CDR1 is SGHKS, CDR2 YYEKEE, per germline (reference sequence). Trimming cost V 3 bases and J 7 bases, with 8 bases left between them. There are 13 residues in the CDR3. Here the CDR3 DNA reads TGTGCCAGCAGCTGGGACGGCAATTCACCCCTCCACTTT. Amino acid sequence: CASSWDGNSPLHF.